This entry lists 2 T cell receptor beta chains sequenced from one sample in a study of OX40 agonist ivuxolimab in advanced cancers. Measured with immunoSEQ multiplex PCR; TCRdb has only the in-frame clones, and not every one. Among roughly 63,000 clones listed, about 89% were seen once. The material sequenced was CD4+ or CD8+ T cells sorted from blood, taken in a trial of the OX40 agonist ivuxolimab. These receptors all stem from an adult with an advanced solid tumor such as melanoma, head and neck, liver or kidney cancer.

The CDR3 reads CATSPKRGTGGNTIYF. DNA of the CDR3: TGTGCCACCAGCCCGAAAAGGGGGACGGGTGGAAACACCATATATTTT. The V and J genes are TRBV15 and TRBJ1-3, with a tentative D call TRBD1 (6 bases). Germline-derived CDR1 and CDR2 are LNHNV and YYDKDF (reference sequence). V was cut by 5 bases and J by 3 bases, with 17 bases left in between. The CDR3 covers 16 residues. The whole variable domain, filled in from reference TRBV15 and TRBJ1-3, reads DAMVIQNPRYQVTQFGKPVTLSCSQTLNHNVMYWYQQKSSQAPKLLFHYYDKDFNNEADTPDNFQSRRPNTSFCFLDIRSPGLGDTAMYLCATSPKRGTGGNTIYFGEGSWLTVV.

Only a few counts were recorded for this clone. The junction does not match germline at one end; this may be a read error. The chain uses TRBV7-8 and TRBJ2-2; D not resolved. CDR1 is SGHVS and CDR2 is FQNEAQ in the germline V gene. This CDR3 is built from 10 residues. The CDR3 DNA reads as TGTGCCAGCAGCTTAGAGGGCCTGGTCTTT. Translated, it gives CASSLEGLVF.